This T cell receptor (beta chain) was documented in a study of CD4+ T cells in melanoma (dated by TCRdb to between 2021 and 2022). Study-wide context: Neoantigen-specific CD4+ T cells in human melanoma were what the study investigated. Here is what the overall study found, with its caveats: Neoantigen-specific CD4+ T cells were reported to be correlated with the function of CD8+ T cells, macrophages and B cells. Diverse differentiation states were reported to be shown by neoantigen-specific CD4+ T cells in melanoma.

Donors were patients with melanoma. The library was built by means of the immunoSEQ multiplex PCR assay. The clones in this table, taken by TCRdb from immuneACCESS, are in-frame only. Not every clone is retained; where verified, under half of the shortfall comes from an unresolved V gene, and the cause of the rest is unknown. Within this sample are roughly 140,000 clones, with roughly 91% of them counted one time only. The ten largest account for over 1.5% of the sample. Turning to this clone: Its specific antigen is unknown. Base qualities are not recorded, but no much larger clone differs from it by a single base.

Via the germline V gene, CDR1 is SQVTM and CDR2 ANQGSEA. Deletion took 4 bases off V and 1 base off J, with a span of 7 bases between the germline ends. From the cysteine through the phenylalanine, the CDR3 covers 12 amino acids. CDR3 DNA only is kept here, 36 bases in frame from base 1. The sequence was collected from a human donor with melanoma. The rearrangement joined TRBV29-1 to TRBJ1-1; no D gene call is confident. The CDR3 region reads CSVGHRNTEAFF. The DNA reads TGCAGCGTTGGGCACAGGAACACTGAAGCTTTCTTT.